Listed below are T cell receptor beta chains from one sample, sequenced in a study of blood T cell repertoires in COVID-19. The table came from immunoSEQ multiplex PCR; TCRdb's copy has only in-frame clones and leaves some out. Found here are fewer than 300,000 clones, 90% to 95% of them singletons; the top ten hold around 2.2%. The sequencing input was peripheral blood. These receptors all stem from a woman under 40 with COVID-19, enrolled during active disease. Each CDR3 is given with its conserved first and last residue. A D gene is named only where the DNA matches it firmly.

TRBJ2-2 | TRBD1 | TRBV19 | CASKTGGPAGELFF | TGTGCCAGCAAAACAGGGGGCCCGGCCGGGGAGCTGTTTTTT
TRBJ1-1 | - | TRBV5-8 | CASSFGSGWTEAFF | TGTGCCAGCAGCTTTGGCAGCGGATGGACTGAAGCTTTCTTT
TRBJ2-7 | - | TRBV19 | CASSGASYEQYF | TGTGCCAGTAGCGGAGCTTCCTACGAGCAGTACTTC
TRBJ1-1 | TRBD1 | TRBV7-9 | CASSLVGGKNTEAFF | TGTGCCAGCAGCTTAGTAGGGGGCAAAAACACTGAAGCTTTCTTT
TRBJ2-2 | TRBD2 | TRBV5-1 | CASSFITGTSGELFF | TGCGCCAGCAGCTTTATAACCGGGACTAGCGGGGAGCTGTTTTTT
TRBJ1-2 | - | TRBV4-1 | CASSQEQQNYGYTF | TGCGCCAGCAGCCAAGAACAGCAAAACTATGGCTACACCTTC
TRBJ2-3 | TRBD1 | TRBV11-3 | CASSLRGQDTQYF | TGTGCCAGCAGCTTAAGGGGGCAAGATACGCAGTATTTT
TRBJ2-7 | - | TRBV5-4 | CASSLDKTYEQYF | TGTGCCAGCAGCTTGGACAAGACCTACGAGCAGTACTTC
TRBJ2-4 | - | TRBV7-2 | CASSLEWQDIQYF | TGTGCCAGCAGCTTAGAATGGCAAGACATTCAGTACTTC
TRBJ2-1 | - | TRBV27 | CASSGGPWGHEQFF | TGTGCCAGCTCAGGGGGGCCGTGGGGGCATGAGCAGTTCTTC
TRBJ1-5 | - | TRBV30 | CAWNTGNGPQHF | TGTGCCTGGAACACGGGGAATGGACCCCAGCATTTT
TRBJ1-1 | TRBD1 | TRBV20-1 | CSASPGQGTEAFF | TGCAGTGCTAGTCCGGGACAGGGAACTGAAGCTTTCTTT
TRBJ1-5 | - | TRBV6-1 | CASSDGVGGVSQPQHF | TGTGCCAGCAGTGACGGGGTGGGGGGGGTCAGTCAGCCCCAGCATTTT
TRBJ1-5 | - | TRBV5-1 | CASREGSGQPQHF | TGCGCCAGCAGGGAGGGGAGCGGCCAGCCCCAGCATTTT
TRBJ2-7 | TRBD1 | TRBV6-2/TRBV6-3 | CASSYSIRGGTSYEQYF | TGTGCCAGCAGTTACTCTATTCGAGGGGGCACCTCCTACGAGCAGTACTTC
TRBJ2-3 | - | TRBV19 | CASSIGQTDTQYF | TGTGCCAGTAGTATTGGGCAGACAGATACGCAGTATTTT
TRBJ2-7 | TRBD1 | TRBV19 | CASSIGDRPYEQYF | TGTGCCAGTAGTATCGGGGACAGACCCTACGAGCAGTACTTC
TRBJ1-1 | - | TRBV3-1/TRBV3-2 | CASSQDPTVGEAFF | TGTGCCAGCAGCCAAGATCCTACGGTTGGTGAAGCTTTCTTT
TRBJ1-1 | - | TRBV20-1 | CSAHTGSKAFF | TGCAGTGCTCATACCGGGTCCAAGGCTTTCTTT
TRBJ1-4 | - | TRBV30 | CAGRGFINEKLFF | TGTGCCGGCAGAGGGTTCATTAATGAAAAACTGTTTTTT
TRBJ2-7 | TRBD1 | TRBV5-1 | CASSISPGQGIYEQYF | TGCGCCAGCAGCATCTCCCCGGGACAGGGGATCTACGAGCAGTACTTC
TRBJ2-1 | - | TRBV6-5 | CASSRSSDRRDEQFF | TGTGCCAGCAGTCGTTCTAGCGATCGCCGGGATGAGCAGTTCTTC
TRBJ2-7 | - | TRBV21-1 | CASSKGAKTSGYQNRGYF | TGTGCCAGCAGCAAAGGGGCGAAGACTAGCGGTTACCAAAATAGAGGGTACTTC
TRBJ2-5 | - | TRBV2 | CASVEGVSQETQYF | TGTGCCAGCGTGGAGGGCGTAAGTCAGGAGACCCAGTACTTC